This entry describes one TCR beta chain. What it binds is unknown. The isolated RNA, all of it, was reverse transcribed, so expressed TCRB transcripts were what got sequenced. Measured with immunoSEQ multiplex PCR; TCRdb has only the in-frame clones, and not every one. This table holds 900,000 or so clones, under 20% found once. This sample was taken from a study of beta chain features in type 1 diabetes. Study findings and constraints: Moderately but significantly shorter TCRB CDR3s were found in Type 1 diabetes patients in all four CD4+ subsets. High TCR expression in some cells could lead to their over-representation in cDNA sequencing.

The CDR3 length is 16 residues. Germline lookup yields CDR1 SGHAT and CDR2 FQDESV (reference sequence). Trimming took off 1 base at V and 5 bases at J, with 17 bases between the two ends. The sample was naive CD4+ T cells from blood. The TCR sequence derives from a young woman in good health. The chain links TRBV11-1 to TRBJ2-5, with no clear D. The CDR3 reads CASSLVPQATGETQYF. CDR3 coding DNA: TGTGCCAGCAGCTTAGTCCCTCAGGCGACTGGCGAGACCCAGTACTTC.